This T cell receptor (beta chain) is from a study of CD8 T cells in Susac syndrome. About this clonotype itself: Its antigen remains unidentified.

An input of roughly 0.45 to 1 ug of RNA was subjected to reverse transcription using random hexamers. TCR beta CDR3 was amplified by immunoSEQ multiplex PCR. This amplification extended across 54 Vbeta and 13 Jbeta segments. TCRdb called the immunoSEQ multiplex PCR reads again in MiXCR, with one record for every CDR3 protein. The table lists some 120,000 distinct CDR3 sequences, 80% to 95% of them singletons, with roughly 0.32% in the top ten. Trimming took off 5 bases at V and 0 bases at J, with 11 bases between the two ends. The CDR3 runs 15 residues. CDR1 and CDR2 from the germline V gene are MNHEY and SMNVEV (reference sequence). Study-wide findings and caveats: The study's TCR sequencing and HLA analysis drew on a certain number of individuals. That number was acknowledged as relatively small.

The multiple sclerosis controls, all treatment-naive patients, had relapsing-remitting disease that was stable or active. Negative isolation yielded the CD8+ and CD4+ T cells, while FACS enriched the TEMRA cells. The sequence was collected from a human donor with multiple sclerosis. The sample comprised CD8+ T cells from PBMCs. The chain employs TRBV27 and TRBJ1-5; the D is unclear. The CDR3 DNA reads as TGTGCCAGCAGTCTAGACTTGGGTAGCAATCAGCCCCAGCATTTT. Amino acids: CASSLDLGSNQPQHF.